This TCR beta chain was found in a study of early T cells in non-severe SARS-CoV-2 infection. The overall study: With bulk RNA from unsorted whole blood as input, sequencing yielded unpaired chains. The study, taken as a whole, reports: There was a bias toward anti-spike CD8 responses in VDJdb matching, which missed private and CD4 specificities.

The CDR3 extends over 15 amino acids. The V gene's germline CDR1 is ENHRY and CDR2 SYGVKD. The germline V and J ends were trimmed by 0 bases and 10 bases, with 16 bases remaining between them. Individual cDNA molecules received unique molecular identifiers. Each CDR3 protein gets one entry after TCRdb re-called the 5' RACE reads with MiXCR. The data show some 50,000 distinct CDR3 sequences, approximately 9.9% seen once. At least ten counts were recorded for this clonotype. Its antigen is unknown. The chain couples TRBV10-3 to TRBJ2-4; TRBD2 might be the D (6 bases). Source material: whole blood. The receptor comes from an adult who was a healthcare worker with PCR-confirmed SARS-CoV-2 infection or an uninfected control (not recorded which). Here the CDR3 DNA reads TGTGCCATCAGTGAGTCGGAGGAGGGTCGGGGAATTCAGTACTTC. Its translation is CAISESEEGRGIQYF.